This T cell receptor (beta chain) stems from a study of T cell responses to AZD1222 COVID-19 vaccine. Germline CDR1 is SGDLS and CDR2 is YYNGEE. The CDR3 is 15 residues long. With 0 bases removed from V and 2 bases from J, the gap between germline ends came to 9 bases. Using immunoSEQ multiplex PCR, the repertoire was profiled, and TCRdb retains in-frame clones only, with some absent. The sample has some 150,000 clones, over 80% seen once. This specimen consisted of peripheral blood, obtained on day 0 of MenACWY control vaccination. The sequence was collected from an adult in good health. J is TRBJ1-5 and V is TRBV9, with D perhaps matching TRBD1 (6 bases). As DNA, the CDR3 is TGTGCCAGCAGCGTAGGGACAGTAGGCAATCAGCCCCAGCATTTT. This sequence encodes CASSVGTVGNQPQHF.